This T cell receptor (beta chain) was found in a study of shared clonotypes between healthy human individuals. Germline V CDR1 and CDR2: SQVTM, ANQGSEA. The CDR3 has 12 amino acids. V dropped 4 bases and J dropped 3 bases, with 10 bases sitting between them. TCRdb keeps only in-frame clones here, not all; method: immunoSEQ multiplex PCR. The table lists around 690,000 clones, 90% of them singletons. The V call is TRBV29-1, the J call TRBJ2-7; unclear D gene. Sequencing was performed on memory CD8+ T cells from PBMCs. Subset reported: CD45RO+ cells pooled with CCR7-negative TemRA cells. The source is a man aged 18 to 35 in good health. Some clones in this sample may be carry-over from other donors' samples. This CDR3 reads CSVGGLRYEQYF. The CDR3, as DNA: TGCAGCGTTGGTGGCCTCCGCTACGAGCAGTACTTC.